One and the same sample provided the 5 T cell receptor beta chains below, sequenced in a study of OX40 agonist ivuxolimab in advanced cancers. The protocol was immunoSEQ multiplex PCR, while the TCRdb copy is restricted to in-frame clones and leaves out a portion. Here the sample spans around 82,000 clones, more than 75% being singletons. The specimen was CD4+ or CD8+ T cells sorted from blood, collected in a trial of the OX40 agonist ivuxolimab. The receptors shown here come from an adult with an advanced solid tumor such as melanoma, head and neck, liver or kidney cancer.

The chain couples TRBV5-6 to TRBJ1-6; a possible D gene is TRBD1 (5 bases). CDR3 length equals 16 residues. V was clipped by 5 bases and J by 6 bases, with 18 bases between them. Germline V gene sequence: CDR1 SGHDT, CDR2 YYEEEE. This CDR3 is CASRSSGATSNSPLHF. The CDR3 DNA follows: TGTGCCAGCAGATCATCCGGGGCAACCAGTAATTCACCCCTCCACTTT.

The chain uses TRBV7-8 and TRBJ1-1; possibly TRBD1 for D (5 bases). From germline, CDR1 is SGHVS and CDR2 FQNEAQ. V lost 5 bases and J lost 4, with 14 bases in between. The CDR3 spans 14 residues. DNA of the CDR3: TGTGCCAGCAGCCCCCAGACAGTTAGCACTGAAGCTTTCTTT. This encodes CASSPQTVSTEAFF.

This clone was seen a few times. The J gene is TRBJ1-4, the V gene TRBV15, with D uncertain. The germline V gene has CDR1 LNHNV and CDR2 YYDKDF (reference sequence). V lost 0 bases, J lost 5 bases, and 10 bases lay in between. This CDR3 comprises 15 residues. The chain's CDR3 is CATSRDKWENEKLFF. CDR3 DNA: TGTGCCACCAGCAGAGATAAGTGGGAGAATGAAAAACTGTTTTTT.

The rearrangement uses TRBV28 and TRBJ1-1; TRBD1 matches 10 bases. The V and J ends lost 4 bases and 4 bases, in that order; junction bases with no gene match: 6. The germline V gene has CDR1 MDHEN and CDR2 SYDVKM. The CDR3 runs 15 residues. The CDR3 spells CASSSLGQGFTEAFF. The CDR3 DNA reads as TGTGCCAGCAGTTCCCTGGGACAGGGGTTCACTGAAGCTTTCTTT.

V and J are TRBV6-1 and TRBJ1-5; 8 bases line up with TRBD1. V was clipped by 7 bases and J by 6 bases; unmatched bases: 5. There are 13 residues in the CDR3. Germline values: CDR1 MNHNS, CDR2 SASEGT. The chain's CDR3 is CASKKQGAQPQHF. The CDR3 coding sequence is TGTGCCAGCAAAAAGCAGGGGGCTCAGCCCCAGCATTTT.